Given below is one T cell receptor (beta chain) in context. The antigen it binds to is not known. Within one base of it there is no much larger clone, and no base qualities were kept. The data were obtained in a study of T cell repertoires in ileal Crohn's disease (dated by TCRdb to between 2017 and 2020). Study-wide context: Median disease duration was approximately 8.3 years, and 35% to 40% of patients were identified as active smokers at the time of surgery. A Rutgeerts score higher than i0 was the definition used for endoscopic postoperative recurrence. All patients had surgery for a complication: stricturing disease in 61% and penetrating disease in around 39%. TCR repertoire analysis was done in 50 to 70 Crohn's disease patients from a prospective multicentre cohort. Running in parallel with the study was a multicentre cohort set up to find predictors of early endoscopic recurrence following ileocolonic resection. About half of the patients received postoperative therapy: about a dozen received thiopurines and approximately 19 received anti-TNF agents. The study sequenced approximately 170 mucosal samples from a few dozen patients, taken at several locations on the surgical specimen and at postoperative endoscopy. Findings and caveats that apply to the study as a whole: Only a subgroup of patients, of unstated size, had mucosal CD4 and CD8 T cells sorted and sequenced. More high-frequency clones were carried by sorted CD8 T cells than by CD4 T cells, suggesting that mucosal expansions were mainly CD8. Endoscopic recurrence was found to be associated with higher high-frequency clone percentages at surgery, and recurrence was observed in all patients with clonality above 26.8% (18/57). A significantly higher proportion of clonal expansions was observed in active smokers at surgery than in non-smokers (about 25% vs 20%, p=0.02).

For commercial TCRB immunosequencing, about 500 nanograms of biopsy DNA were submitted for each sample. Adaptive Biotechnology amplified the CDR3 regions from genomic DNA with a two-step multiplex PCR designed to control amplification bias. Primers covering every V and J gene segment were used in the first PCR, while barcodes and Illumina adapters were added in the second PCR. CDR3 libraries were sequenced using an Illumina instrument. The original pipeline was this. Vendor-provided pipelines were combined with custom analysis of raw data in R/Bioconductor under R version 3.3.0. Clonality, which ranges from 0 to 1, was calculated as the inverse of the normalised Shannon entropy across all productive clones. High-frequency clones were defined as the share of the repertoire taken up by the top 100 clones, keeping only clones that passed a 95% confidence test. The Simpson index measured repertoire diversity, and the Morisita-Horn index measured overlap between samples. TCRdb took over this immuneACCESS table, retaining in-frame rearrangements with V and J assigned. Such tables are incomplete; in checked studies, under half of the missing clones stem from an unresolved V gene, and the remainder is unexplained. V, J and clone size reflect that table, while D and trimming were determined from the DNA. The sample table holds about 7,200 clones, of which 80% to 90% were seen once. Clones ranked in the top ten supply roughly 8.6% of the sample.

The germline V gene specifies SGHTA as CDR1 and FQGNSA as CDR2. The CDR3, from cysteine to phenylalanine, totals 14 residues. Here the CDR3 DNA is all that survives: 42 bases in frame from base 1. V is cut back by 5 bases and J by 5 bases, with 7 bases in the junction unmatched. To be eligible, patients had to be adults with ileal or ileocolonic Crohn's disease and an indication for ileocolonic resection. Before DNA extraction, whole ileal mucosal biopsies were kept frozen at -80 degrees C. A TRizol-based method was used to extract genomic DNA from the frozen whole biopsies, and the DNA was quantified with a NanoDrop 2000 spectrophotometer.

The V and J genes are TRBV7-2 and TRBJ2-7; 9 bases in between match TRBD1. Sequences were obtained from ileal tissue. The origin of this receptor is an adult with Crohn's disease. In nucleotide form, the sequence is TGTGCCAGCAGCCTGAACAGGGGGCTCCACGAGCAGTACTTC. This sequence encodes CASSLNRGLHEQYF.